The subject of this entry is one TCR beta chain. The target of this receptor is not known. No much larger clone exists at a distance of one base, and base qualities are not known. The sample originates from a study of patients and donors after allogeneic stem cell transplantation (dated by TCRdb to the early 2020s). The protocol used for the library was RT-PCR. TCRdb records NextSeq 550 as the sequencer. TCRdb reanalyzed the raw reads on its own, using fastp at Q25 for trimming and MiXCR for clone calling, and kept in-frame beta chains. Rows merge per CDR3 protein into single entries with the most common DNA and genes. The sample data list about a million distinct CDR3 sequences, and about 20% of these were observed just once. The ten largest clones take up roughly 6% of the sample. The germline V gene (reference sequence) gives CDR1 as SEHNR and CDR2 as FQNEAQ. From cysteine to phenylalanine, the CDR3 is 15 amino acids long. CDR3 DNA is the only sequence kept; it has 45 bases, read in frame from the first base. At the junction V is shortened by 1 base and J by 5 bases, with 14 bases in between.

Sequencing input: blood, either unsorted or a sorted T cell fraction (not recorded which). The chain uses TRBV7-9 and TRBJ2-5, with TRBD1 tentatively as D gene (6 bases match). This clonotype was sampled from a human donor who was either an allogeneic HSCT recipient or a stem cell or donor lymphocyte infusion donor (not recorded which). It is not recorded whose cells these are; they may come from a transplant donor. The CDR3 reads CASSLDQGIKETQYF. The DNA sequence follows: TGTGCCAGCAGCTTAGACCAGGGGATAAAGGAGACCCAGTACTTC.